The 5 T cell receptor beta chains in this list originate from one sample, sequenced in a study of blood T cell repertoires in COVID-19. Sequencing was performed with immunoSEQ multiplex PCR; in TCRdb, only in-frame clones are kept and a portion is missing. The sample lists a few hundred thousand clones, approximately 82% occurring once. The sample consisted of peripheral blood. These receptors were collected from a middle-aged man with active or convalescent COVID-19.

The rearrangement uses TRBV30 and TRBJ2-3, with D possibly being TRBD1 (6 bases). CDR1 is GTSNPN, CDR2 SVGIG, per germline (reference sequence). Trimming cost V 0 bases and J 0 bases, with 7 bases left between them. The CDR3 runs to 14 residues. The CDR3 sequence: CAWSVGASTDTQYF. In DNA form, the CDR3 reads TGTGCCTGGAGTGTGGGGGCGAGCACAGATACGCAGTATTTT.

This chain joins TRBV10-1 and TRBJ1-2; TRBD1 aligns across 7 bases. Germline lookup yields CDR1 WNHNN and CDR2 SYGVQD (reference sequence). The V gene end was trimmed by 6 bases and the J gene end by 8 bases; junction bases not matched to a gene: 12. The CDR3 sequence is 14 residues long. CDR3: CASSAGQARGGYTF. The CDR3 nucleotides are TGCGCCAGCAGCGCTGGACAGGCCCGCGGGGGCTACACCTTC.

The CDR3 sequence: CASSPGTGGTEAFF. CDR3 nucleotides: TGTGCCAGCAGCCCCGGGACGGGGGGCACTGAAGCTTTCTTT. The V call is TRBV11-3, the J call TRBJ1-1, with D perhaps matching TRBD1 (5 bases). Germline V gene sequence: CDR1 SGHNT, CDR2 YENEEA. V dropped 5 bases and J dropped 4 bases, with 14 bases sitting between them. This CDR3 spans 14 amino acids.

The table lists this clone with a count of one. The chain combines TRBV6-1 with TRBJ2-7; maybe TRBD1 (6 bases). Germline V CDR1 and CDR2: MNHNS, SASEGT. The CDR3 totals 17 residues. The V end lost 2 bases, the J end lost 0 bases, and 17 bases lay between the germline ends. In DNA, the CDR3 is TGTGCCAGCAGTGAATCCAGCGTGGGACACAGCTCCTACGAGCAGTACTTC. Protein: CASSESSVGHSSYEQYF.

This clone was counted a single time. V gene TRBV12-3 or TRBV12-4 combines with J gene TRBJ1-6, with D unclear. The CDR3 runs to 13 residues. Trimming left V 1 base short and J 9 bases short, with 7 bases between. The CDR3 DNA reads TGTGCCAGCAGTTTAGATAACAGTTCACCCCTCCACTTT. Encoded protein: CASSLDNSSPLHF.